The source of this T cell receptor (beta chain) is a study of shared clonotypes between healthy human individuals. CD45RO negativity and positive selection for CCR7 defined naive CD8 cells, a population that excluded terminally differentiated effector memory CD45RA+ cells. Nashville, Tennessee was home to all donors, who were Caucasian adults. CDR1 and CDR2 (germline): MGHRA, YSYEKL. The CDR3 totals 13 residues. V was trimmed by 5 bases and J by 7 bases, leaving 12 bases between them. Template for every sorted-subset replicate PCR totaled 150 to 250 ng DNA, some 30,000 T cell genomes. Profiled with immunoSEQ multiplex PCR; TCRdb holds only in-frame clones, not every one. The sample consists of under 2,000,000 clones, about 95% of them appearing once.

This sequence originates from a man younger than 30 in good health. The gene calls are TRBV4-1 and TRBJ1-5; D ambiguous. The specimen was naive CD8+ T cells sorted from blood. CDR3 nucleotide sequence: TGCGCCAGCAGCACCGGCCTGGAGCAGCCCCAGCATTTT. This gives the protein CASSTGLEQPQHF.